This TCR beta chain was sequenced for a study of blood T cell repertoires in COVID-19. About the research overall: The United States, Italy and Spain supplied acute and convalescent COVID-19 samples.

As originally analysed: Reference gene primer amplification gave nucleated cell count estimates. Measured with immunoSEQ multiplex PCR; TCRdb has only the in-frame clones, and not every one. The DNA gave D and trimming, while V, J and clone size come from that table. The sample has some 72,000 clones, about nine tenths seen once; the top ten hold around 4.5%. This clone has just a few counts. The CDR3 spans 13 residues. V was trimmed by 4 bases and J by 6 bases, leaving 13 bases between them. CDR1 and CDR2 from the germline V gene are ENHRY and SYGVKD. This chain uses TRBV10-3 with TRBJ2-7, with TRBD1 as a possible D gene (5 bases). The sequencing input was peripheral blood. This TCR derives from a man in his fifties or sixties with active or convalescent COVID-19. The CDR3 reads CAISGGPKGEQYF. CDR3 DNA sequence: TGTGCCATCAGTGGGGGCCCTAAGGGCGAGCAGTACTTC.